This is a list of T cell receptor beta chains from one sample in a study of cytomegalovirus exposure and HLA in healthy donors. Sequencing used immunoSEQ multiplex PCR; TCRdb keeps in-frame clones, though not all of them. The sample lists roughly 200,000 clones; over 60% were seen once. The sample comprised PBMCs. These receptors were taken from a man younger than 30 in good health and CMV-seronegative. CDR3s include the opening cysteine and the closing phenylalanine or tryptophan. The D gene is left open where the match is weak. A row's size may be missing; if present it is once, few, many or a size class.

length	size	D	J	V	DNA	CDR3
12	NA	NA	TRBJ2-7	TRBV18	TGTGCCAGCTCACCAGATCGTAACGAGCAGTACTTC	CASSPDRNEQYF
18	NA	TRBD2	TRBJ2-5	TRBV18	TGTGCCAGCTCACCTTCCTTCGGGACTAGCGGGATACAAGAGACCCAGTACTTC	CASSPSFGTSGIQETQYF
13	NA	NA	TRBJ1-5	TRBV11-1	TGTGCCAGCAGCTTAGACCTAAATCAGCCCCAGCATTTT	CASSLDLNQPQHF
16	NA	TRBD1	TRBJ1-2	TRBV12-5	TGTGCTAGTGGTCCGCATCAGGGACAGGGTTTTGATGGCTACACCTTC	CASGPHQGQGFDGYTF
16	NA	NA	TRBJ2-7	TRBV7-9	TGTGCCAGCAGCTTAGAAACGGGCGGAGGGTCCTACGAGCAGTACTTC	CASSLETGGGSYEQYF
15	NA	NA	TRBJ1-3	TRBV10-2	TGCGCCAGCAGTCTTTCAAGACGGGCTGGAAACACCATATATTTT	CASSLSRRAGNTIYF
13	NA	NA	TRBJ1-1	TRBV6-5	TGTGCCAGCAGTTACTCGAGTACCTCTGAAGCTTTCTTT	CASSYSSTSEAFF
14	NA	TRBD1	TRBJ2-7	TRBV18	TGTGCCAGCTCAGGGACAGTTAGCTCCTACGAGCAGTACTTC	CASSGTVSSYEQYF
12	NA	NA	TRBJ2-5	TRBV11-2	TGTGCCAGCAGCTTGCAGGGAGAGACCCAGTACTTC	CASSLQGETQYF
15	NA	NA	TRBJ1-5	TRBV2	TGTGCCAGCAGTGAAGCGCCAGGGAAAGGGCAGCCCCAGCATTTT	CASSEAPGKGQPQHF
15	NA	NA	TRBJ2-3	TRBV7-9	TGTGCCAGCAGCTTAGGCACCCGAGAAGCAGATACGCAGTATTTT	CASSLGTREADTQYF
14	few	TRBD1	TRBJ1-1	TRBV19	TGTGCCAGTAGTACACAGGGGGAGAACACTGAAGCTTTCTTT	CASSTQGENTEAFF
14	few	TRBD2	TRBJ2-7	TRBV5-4	TGTGCCAGCAGACCTAGCGGGGACTCCTACGAGCAGTACTTC	CASRPSGDSYEQYF
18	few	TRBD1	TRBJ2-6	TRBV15	TGTGCCACCAGCAGCCCACGGGACAGGTTTTCTGGGGCCAACGTCCTGACTTTC	CATSSPRDRFSGANVLTF